What follows is one TCR beta chain and its context. Its antigen is undetermined. V dropped 0 bases and J dropped 7; count of bases not matched to a gene: 10. Germline-derived CDR1 and CDR2 are SGHRS and YFSETQ. This CDR3 has 15 residues. These data originate in a study of B cell selection in AIRE deficiency. Regulatory T cells were sorted as CD4+CD25hiCD127low/negative cells. Controls came from healthy donors unrelated to patients. Profiling relied on immunoSEQ multiplex PCR, and the TCRdb table lists in-frame clones only, not all of them. The sample lists over 20,000 clones, around 92% occurring once. Notes on the study in general: Healthy Tconv contained approximately 37% of shared healthy Treg sequences; only TCRbeta sequenced. Shared Treg sequences were biased toward short CDR3s with few non-templated nucleotide insertions. About 30.6% of healthy-shared Treg sequences were found among patient Tconv cells.

The specimen sequenced was CD4+CD25+ Tregs sorted from PBMCs. The J gene is TRBJ2-7, the V gene TRBV5-1; 7 bases match TRBD2. This sequence originates from a human donor in good health. The CDR3 DNA is TGCGCCAGCAGCTTGGGGAGCGGGGTCTTTCTAGAGCAGTACTTC. It specifies CASSLGSGVFLEQYF. The full variable domain, completed using reference TRBV5-1 and TRBJ2-7, is KAGVTQTPRYLIKTRGQQVTLSCSPISGHRSVSWYQQTPGQGLQFLFEYFSETQRNKGNFPGRFSGRQFSNSRSEMNVSTLELGDSALYLCASSLGSGVFLEQYFGPGTRLTVT.